A selection of T cell receptor beta chains follows, all from one sample in a study of PD-1 blockade in mismatch repair-deficient tumors. Assay used: immunoSEQ multiplex PCR; TCRdb lists only in-frame clones, some missing. This table has 8,500 to 10,000 clones, roughly 90% appearing once. These receptors' targets are unknown. The material sequenced was cells cultured in vitro, taken from a patient treated with pembrolizumab. The origin of the receptors is an adult with mismatch repair-deficient cancer. Each CDR3 is given with its conserved first and last residue. A D gene is named only where the DNA matches it firmly. Expanded clones are given a class, and other clones once, few, many or no size at all.

d_call: .; v_call: TRBV28; j_call: TRBJ2-7; clone_size: .; cdr3_aa: CASSPYAGINYEQYF; cdr3_nt: TGTGCCAGCAGTCCTTATGCGGGAATTAACTACGAGCAGTACTTC
d_call: .; v_call: TRBV27; j_call: TRBJ2-1; clone_size: .; cdr3_aa: CASMGSIWGLGNEQFF; cdr3_nt: TGTGCCAGCATGGGCTCGATTTGGGGATTGGGAAATGAGCAGTTCTTC
d_call: TRBD2; v_call: TRBV19; j_call: TRBJ2-2; clone_size: .; cdr3_aa: CASRGLADTGELFF; cdr3_nt: TGTGCCAGTAGAGGACTAGCGGACACCGGGGAGCTGTTTTTT
d_call: .; v_call: TRBV28; j_call: TRBJ1-1; clone_size: .; cdr3_aa: CASSFGQAPLGTEAFF; cdr3_nt: TGTGCCAGCAGTTTCGGGCAGGCCCCCTTGGGGACTGAAGCTTTCTTT
d_call: TRBD1; v_call: TRBV27; j_call: TRBJ2-7; clone_size: .; cdr3_aa: CASGEQGIPYEQYF; cdr3_nt: TGTGCCAGCGGCGAACAGGGGATTCCCTACGAGCAGTACTTC
d_call: .; v_call: TRBV19; j_call: TRBJ2-1; clone_size: .; cdr3_aa: CASSDWGNEQFF; cdr3_nt: TGTGCCAGTAGTGATTGGGGAAATGAGCAGTTCTTC
d_call: .; v_call: TRBV19; j_call: TRBJ2-7; clone_size: .; cdr3_aa: CASSTVDRAATFYEQYF; cdr3_nt: TGTGCCAGTAGCACAGTCGACAGAGCAGCTACCTTCTACGAGCAGTACTTC
d_call: .; v_call: TRBV6-1; j_call: TRBJ1-5; clone_size: few; cdr3_aa: CASSHREGNQPQHF; cdr3_nt: TGTGCCAGCAGTCACAGGGAAGGCAATCAGCCCCAGCATTTT
d_call: .; v_call: TRBV6-6; j_call: TRBJ1-1; clone_size: few; cdr3_aa: CASSYPRDGAFF; cdr3_nt: TGTGCCAGCAGTTACCCAAGAGATGGGGCTTTCTTT
d_call: .; v_call: TRBV19; j_call: TRBJ1-1; clone_size: .; cdr3_aa: CASSSGNTEAFF; cdr3_nt: TGTGCCAGTAGTTCGGGGAACACTGAAGCTTTCTTT
d_call: .; v_call: TRBV19; j_call: TRBJ1-2; clone_size: .; cdr3_aa: CASSRSDSRLGGYTF; cdr3_nt: TGTGCCAGTAGTAGGAGTGACAGCCGCCTGGGGGGCTACACCTTC
d_call: .; v_call: TRBV6-6; j_call: TRBJ1-2; clone_size: .; cdr3_aa: CASSYGGNGYTF; cdr3_nt: TGTGCCAGCAGTTACGGGGGAAATGGCTACACCTTC
d_call: TRBD1; v_call: TRBV4-2; j_call: TRBJ2-7; clone_size: once; cdr3_aa: CASSQGQGPTYEQYF; cdr3_nt: TGTGCCAGCAGCCAAGGACAGGGGCCTACCTACGAGCAGTACTTC
d_call: .; v_call: TRBV5-1; j_call: TRBJ2-5; clone_size: .; cdr3_aa: CASSTGETQYF; cdr3_nt: TGCGCCAGCAGCACCGGGGAGACCCAGTACTTC
d_call: TRBD1; v_call: TRBV7-2; j_call: TRBJ1-2; clone_size: .; cdr3_aa: CASSLRRTGYGYTF; cdr3_nt: TGTGCCAGCAGCCTCAGAAGGACAGGGTACGGCTACACCTTC
d_call: .; v_call: TRBV7-7; j_call: TRBJ2-3; clone_size: .; cdr3_aa: CASSPDNADTQYF; cdr3_nt: TGTGCCAGCAGCCCCGACAACGCAGATACGCAGTATTTT
d_call: .; v_call: TRBV7-3; j_call: TRBJ2-3; clone_size: .; cdr3_aa: CASSLTAHLGTGSHTQYF; cdr3_nt: TGTGCCAGCAGCTTAACGGCCCACCTTGGGACGGGATCCCATACGCAGTATTTT
d_call: TRBD1; v_call: TRBV6-4; j_call: TRBJ2-1; clone_size: .; cdr3_aa: CASSTDRGLYNEQFF; cdr3_nt: TGTGCCAGCAGTACAGACAGGGGGCTTTACAATGAGCAGTTCTTC
d_call: TRBD1; v_call: TRBV19; j_call: TRBJ2-7; clone_size: .; cdr3_aa: CASSRTSGDRAEQYF; cdr3_nt: TGTGCCAGTAGTAGGACCTCGGGGGACAGGGCCGAGCAGTACTTC
d_call: .; v_call: TRBV2; j_call: TRBJ1-4; clone_size: .; cdr3_aa: CAIKNTRNEKLFF; cdr3_nt: TGTGCCATAAAGAACACCCGTAATGAAAAACTGTTTTTT
d_call: .; v_call: TRBV4-1; j_call: TRBJ2-5; clone_size: .; cdr3_aa: CASSQLRSQETQYF; cdr3_nt: TGCGCCAGCAGCCAACTGAGAAGCCAAGAGACCCAGTACTTC
d_call: .; v_call: TRBV28; j_call: TRBJ1-2; clone_size: .; cdr3_aa: CASSRGGGILGGYTF; cdr3_nt: TGTGCCAGCAGCCGGGGGGGAGGGATCCTCGGTGGCTACACCTTC
d_call: .; v_call: TRBV5-1; j_call: TRBJ1-2; clone_size: .; cdr3_aa: CASSPLQGRGPEIFNYGYTF; cdr3_nt: TGCGCCAGCAGCCCTTTACAGGGCCGGGGGCCAGAGATATTTAACTATGGCTACACCTTC
d_call: .; v_call: TRBV29-1; j_call: TRBJ2-2; clone_size: .; cdr3_aa: CSVEGQTRELFF; cdr3_nt: TGCAGCGTTGAAGGACAGACCCGGGAGCTGTTTTTT
d_call: .; v_call: TRBV6-5; j_call: TRBJ1-1; clone_size: .; cdr3_aa: CASSYLTRGTEAFF; cdr3_nt: TGTGCCAGCAGTTACCTGACACGAGGCACTGAAGCTTTCTTT
d_call: .; v_call: TRBV7-8; j_call: TRBJ2-3; clone_size: once; cdr3_aa: CASSLGGYTQYF; cdr3_nt: TGTGCCAGCAGCCTAGGCGGATATACGCAGTATTTT
d_call: TRBD1; v_call: TRBV2; j_call: TRBJ1-1; clone_size: .; cdr3_aa: CACNRDREVSTEAFF; cdr3_nt: TGTGCCTGTAACCGGGACAGGGAGGTTTCCACTGAAGCTTTCTTT
d_call: .; v_call: TRBV20-1; j_call: TRBJ2-1; clone_size: .; cdr3_aa: CSARDNEQFF; cdr3_nt: TGCAGTGCTAGGGACAATGAGCAGTTCTTC
d_call: .; v_call: TRBV5-1; j_call: TRBJ2-3; clone_size: .; cdr3_aa: CASSLIGWEVGTDTQYF; cdr3_nt: TGCGCCAGCAGCTTGATAGGGTGGGAGGTCGGCACAGATACGCAGTATTTT
d_call: .; v_call: TRBV7-3; j_call: TRBJ2-1; clone_size: .; cdr3_aa: CASSRAQGLINEQFF; cdr3_nt: TGTGCCAGCAGCAGGGCGCAGGGGTTAATCAATGAGCAGTTCTTC
d_call: TRBD2; v_call: TRBV7-8; j_call: TRBJ2-5; clone_size: .; cdr3_aa: CASSFQRGTQETQYF; cdr3_nt: TGTGCCAGCAGCTTCCAGCGGGGGACTCAAGAGACCCAGTACTTC
d_call: .; v_call: TRBV7-9; j_call: TRBJ2-7; clone_size: .; cdr3_aa: CASSLTASYEQYF; cdr3_nt: TGTGCCAGCAGCTTAACTGCGTCCTACGAGCAGTACTTC
d_call: .; v_call: TRBV4-2; j_call: TRBJ2-3; clone_size: .; cdr3_aa: CASSLGRAYTDTQYF; cdr3_nt: TGTGCCAGCAGCCTCGGAAGGGCTTACACAGATACGCAGTATTTT
d_call: TRBD1; v_call: TRBV6-1; j_call: TRBJ2-7; clone_size: .; cdr3_aa: CASSEAVVQGAPSEQYF; cdr3_nt: TGTGCCAGCAGTGAGGCGGTGGTACAGGGGGCGCCTAGCGAGCAGTACTTC
d_call: .; v_call: TRBV7-9; j_call: TRBJ2-5; clone_size: once; cdr3_aa: CASSLGGSAETQYF; cdr3_nt: TGTGCCAGCAGCTTAGGTGGGAGCGCGGAGACCCAGTACTTC
d_call: .; v_call: TRBV7-9; j_call: TRBJ2-3; clone_size: .; cdr3_aa: CASSPQGYSSTDTQYF; cdr3_nt: TGTGCCAGCAGCCCCCAAGGGTATTCTAGCACAGATACGCAGTATTTT
d_call: .; v_call: TRBV7-3; j_call: TRBJ2-1; clone_size: .; cdr3_aa: CASRGQGLVGEQFF; cdr3_nt: TGTGCCAGCAGAGGGCAGGGACTGGTAGGTGAGCAGTTCTTC
d_call: .; v_call: TRBV18; j_call: TRBJ2-3; clone_size: .; cdr3_aa: CASSPSESTDTQYF; cdr3_nt: TGTGCCAGCTCACCTTCAGAAAGCACAGATACGCAGTATTTT
d_call: TRBD1; v_call: TRBV28; j_call: TRBJ1-4; clone_size: .; cdr3_aa: CASSSPGQGGATNEKLFF; cdr3_nt: TGTGCCAGCAGTTCCCCGGGACAGGGAGGGGCAACTAATGAAAAACTGTTTTTT
d_call: .; v_call: TRBV27; j_call: TRBJ1-2; clone_size: once; cdr3_aa: CASGVGVNYGYTF; cdr3_nt: TGTGCCAGCGGGGTAGGCGTTAACTATGGCTACACCTTC
d_call: TRBD1; v_call: TRBV6-5; j_call: TRBJ1-1; clone_size: once; cdr3_aa: CASSYSTSAGGTEAFF; cdr3_nt: TGTGCCAGCAGTTACTCGACGTCTGCAGGGGGGACTGAAGCTTTCTTT
d_call: .; v_call: TRBV7-6; j_call: TRBJ2-3; clone_size: .; cdr3_aa: CASSNRYKSTDTQYF; cdr3_nt: TGTGCCAGCAGCAACCGTTACAAAAGCACAGATACGCAGTATTTT
d_call: .; v_call: TRBV10-1; j_call: TRBJ2-5; clone_size: .; cdr3_aa: CASSGGLSQTQYF; cdr3_nt: TGCGCCAGCAGTGGAGGACTATCACAGACCCAGTACTTC
d_call: .; v_call: TRBV30; j_call: TRBJ2-5; clone_size: few; cdr3_aa: CAWSVSGMRETQYF; cdr3_nt: TGTGCCTGGAGTGTGTCAGGGATGCGAGAGACCCAGTACTTC
d_call: TRBD1; v_call: TRBV6-1; j_call: TRBJ2-7; clone_size: .; cdr3_aa: CASSTPGTGPYEQYF; cdr3_nt: TGTGCCAGCAGTACCCCCGGGACAGGACCCTACGAGCAGTACTTC
d_call: .; v_call: TRBV30; j_call: TRBJ2-1; clone_size: .; cdr3_aa: CAWRDKNNEQFF; cdr3_nt: TGTGCCTGGAGGGACAAGAACAATGAGCAGTTCTTC
d_call: .; v_call: TRBV11-2; j_call: TRBJ1-5; clone_size: .; cdr3_aa: CASSLGPDQPQHF; cdr3_nt: TGTGCCAGCAGCCTGGGGCCTGATCAGCCCCAGCATTTT
d_call: TRBD1; v_call: TRBV6-5; j_call: TRBJ1-1; clone_size: .; cdr3_aa: CASSLGQGRTEAFF; cdr3_nt: TGTGCCAGCAGCCTCGGACAGGGGAGAACTGAAGCTTTCTTT
d_call: TRBD2; v_call: TRBV28; j_call: TRBJ2-7; clone_size: .; cdr3_aa: CASSPPEGSGTTYEQYF; cdr3_nt: TGTGCCAGCAGTCCCCCTGAGGGTAGCGGGACCACCTACGAGCAGTACTTC
d_call: .; v_call: TRBV15; j_call: TRBJ1-5; clone_size: .; cdr3_aa: CATSRDRQPQHF; cdr3_nt: TGTGCCACCAGCAGAGATCGTCAGCCCCAGCATTTT
d_call: .; v_call: TRBV5-1; j_call: TRBJ1-1; clone_size: few; cdr3_aa: CASSLGVGGTNTEAFF; cdr3_nt: TGCGCCAGCAGCTTGGGGGTGGGAGGCACGAACACTGAAGCTTTCTTT
d_call: .; v_call: TRBV14; j_call: TRBJ2-7; clone_size: .; cdr3_aa: CASSQGFRFTTYEQYF; cdr3_nt: TGTGCCAGCAGCCAAGGCTTCAGGTTCACAACCTACGAGCAGTACTTC